This TCR beta chain was profiled in a study of human T cells and chemical hapten exposure. Study-level points and caveats: The immune response of these alopecia patients might not match healthy individuals'.

As for time point: pre-sensitization, week 0. Treatment: therapeutic diphenylcyclopropenone sensitization with weekly scalp DPC. Investigators collected blood before applying each patch test. Those who donated were patients with alopecia, 18 to 70 years of age, and suitable for DPC. This clonotype was recorded at least ten times. Its antigen is as yet unknown. Each CDR3 protein is one row after TCRdb ran MiXCR on the RACE reads. The sample has around 120,000 distinct CDR3 sequences, around an eighth seen once. V dropped 5 bases and J dropped 1 base, with 9 bases sitting between them. The CDR3 length is 14 residues.

The TCR sequence derives from a woman younger than 35 with alopecia areata. Some clones in this sample may be carry-over from other donors' samples. The material sequenced was whole blood, taken in connection with sensitization to the hapten diphenylcyclopropenone (DPC). The chain has TRBV12-3 or TRBV12-4 and TRBJ1-5; the D is unclear. CDR3 nucleotide sequence: TGTGCCAGCAGTCCCGCGGGAAGCAATCAGCCCCAGCATTTT. Amino acids: CASSPAGSNQPQHF.